This TCR beta chain stems from a study of OX40 agonist ivuxolimab in advanced cancers. Study background: Intravenous ivuxolimab was administered to patients every 2 weeks at 0.01 to 10 mg/kg. It was permissible to have had prior anti-PD-1, anti-PD-L1 or anti-CTLA-4 therapy, and about 40% had some. Study results and limitations: There were, on average, more expanded clones in CD8+ T cells than in CD4+.

This clone is labeled as medium-sized (0.01 to 0.1%). Antigen specificity is unknown. TCRdb's copy holds only in-frame clones and misses some; the assay was immunoSEQ multiplex PCR. Of 13,000 or so clones in the sample, 75% to 85% were seen once. This CDR3 is built from 15 residues. Germline V gene data show CDR1 as MGHRA and CDR2 as YSYEKL. The ends lost 4 bases at V and 1 base at J; junction bases unmatched: 6. The rearrangement links TRBV4-1 to TRBJ2-7, with TRBD1 identical over 8 bases. This TCR came from an adult with an advanced solid tumor such as melanoma, head and neck, liver or kidney cancer. Specimen: CD4+ or CD8+ T cells sorted from blood, collected in a trial of the OX40 agonist ivuxolimab. This CDR3 reads CASSPEDRGSYEQYF. The CDR3 coding sequence is TGCGCCAGCAGCCCCGAAGACAGGGGATCCTACGAGCAGTACTTC.